These T cell receptor beta chains were read from a single sample in a study of PD-L1 blockade in urothelial cancer. Assay used: immunoSEQ multiplex PCR; TCRdb lists only in-frame clones, some missing. The sample records about 37,000 clones, approximately 80% being singletons. Sequences were derived from PBMCs, sampled around atezolizumab (anti-PD-L1) treatment. The receptor set was obtained from a man aged 55 to 70 with urothelial cancer. Each CDR3 is given with its conserved first and last residue. The D gene is left open where the match is weak. Clone size is stated in some rows and not others, as once, few, many or a class when expanded.

clone_size	d_call	v_call	j_call	cdr3_length	cdr3_aa	cdr3_nt
once	TRBD2	TRBV7-9	TRBJ2-5	15	CASSLGLAGVETQYF	TGTGCCAGCAGCTTAGGACTAGCGGGGGTGGAGACCCAGTACTTC
few	.	TRBV7-3	TRBJ2-2	16	CASSLSLGPGTGELFF	TGTGCCAGCAGCTTAAGTTTGGGGCCTGGTACCGGGGAGCTGTTTTTT
.	.	TRBV19	TRBJ1-1	14	CASSIVGASTEAFF	TGTGCCAGTAGTATAGTGGGGGCAAGCACTGAAGCTTTCTTT
.	.	TRBV6-4	TRBJ2-2	16	CASSPTSGGEPGELFF	TGTGCCAGCAGTCCGACTTCCGGAGGGGAGCCCGGGGAGCTGTTTTTT
.	TRBD2	TRBV5-1	TRBJ2-1	16	CASSERTSGGLNEQFF	TGCGCCAGCAGCGAAAGGACTAGCGGGGGTCTCAATGAGCAGTTCTTC
.	TRBD2	TRBV6-5	TRBJ2-7	15	CASKYSGGHSYEQYF	TGTGCCAGCAAGTATAGCGGGGGGCACTCCTACGAGCAGTACTTC
.	TRBD1	TRBV18	TRBJ2-5	14	CASSDRGFQETQYF	TGTGCCAGCTCAGACAGGGGGTTCCAAGAGACCCAGTACTTC
.	TRBD1	TRBV19	TRBJ2-7	15	CASSPTGAWPYEQYF	TGTGCCAGTAGCCCCACAGGGGCTTGGCCCTACGAGCAGTACTTC
.	TRBD1	TRBV19	TRBJ2-1	16	CASSIDGTGGYNEQFF	TGTGCCAGTAGTATAGATGGGACAGGGGGCTACAATGAGCAGTTCTTC
.	.	TRBV21-1	TRBJ2-2	19	CASSNILAGVASNTGELFF	TGTGCCAGCAGCAATATACTAGCGGGGGTCGCCTCGAACACCGGGGAGCTGTTTTTT
.	TRBD2	TRBV19	TRBJ2-5	18	CASSIGEASGALTETQYF	TGTGCCAGTAGTATTGGGGAGGCTAGCGGGGCCTTGACAGAGACCCAGTACTTC
.	TRBD2	TRBV19	TRBJ2-1	15	CASKDGGASDNEQFF	TGTGCCTCTAAAGACGGGGGGGCAAGTGATAATGAGCAGTTCTTC
.	TRBD2	TRBV7-2	TRBJ2-7	13	CASTQGGAYEQYF	TGTGCCAGCACCCAGGGAGGGGCCTACGAGCAGTACTTC
few	TRBD1	TRBV30	TRBJ1-5	15	CAWSSSDRAVKPQHF	TGTGCCTGGAGTTCAAGCGACAGGGCAGTAAAGCCCCAGCATTTT
.	.	TRBV7-2	TRBJ1-1	12	CASSWRAGEAFF	TGTGCCAGCAGCTGGAGGGCGGGGGAAGCTTTCTTT
.	TRBD1	TRBV19	TRBJ1-1	17	CASRWGTGGEVNTEAFF	TGTGCCAGTAGATGGGGGACAGGGGGCGAGGTGAACACTGAAGCTTTCTTT
.	TRBD2	TRBV30	TRBJ2-1	16	CAWSVGLAGGRDEQFF	TGTGCCTGGAGTGTAGGCCTAGCGGGGGGGCGGGATGAGCAGTTCTTC
.	.	TRBV28	TRBJ2-2	15	CASCRGGPNTGELFF	TGTGCCAGCTGTAGGGGAGGTCCGAACACCGGGGAGCTGTTTTTT
.	TRBD1	TRBV28	TRBJ1-3	14	CASSWGTAGNTIYF	TGTGCCAGCAGTTGGGGGACAGCTGGAAACACCATATATTTT
.	.	TRBV9	TRBJ1-2	16	CASSAPWGRGHYGYTF	TGTGCCAGCAGCGCGCCCTGGGGGAGGGGCCACTATGGCTACACCTTC
few	.	TRBV27	TRBJ2-5	13	CASSGLTKETQYF	TGTGCCAGCAGTGGACTGACTAAGGAGACCCAGTACTTC
few	TRBD1	TRBV5-1	TRBJ1-6	16	CASSFGLGQGNSPLHF	TGCGCCAGCAGCTTTGGGTTAGGACAGGGGAATTCACCCCTCCACTTT
.	.	TRBV16	TRBJ1-5	15	CASSRGDPTNQPQHF	TGTGCCAGCAGTCGGGGTGACCCAACCAATCAGCCCCAGCATTTT
.	TRBD1	TRBV19	TRBJ1-2	13	CASSDRGVAGYTF	TGTGCCAGTAGTGACAGGGGAGTTGCTGGCTACACCTTC
.	.	TRBV7-9	TRBJ1-5	14	CASPGHPSNQPQHF	TGTGCTAGTCCGGGACACCCTAGCAATCAGCCCCAGCATTTT
.	TRBD1	TRBV19	TRBJ1-4	13	CATDRGQNEKLFF	TGTGCCACTGACAGGGGCCAGAATGAAAAACTGTTTTTT
.	TRBD2	TRBV4-1	TRBJ2-3	18	CASSQLASGGLRTDTQYF	TGCGCCAGCAGCCAACTCGCTAGCGGGGGGCTCCGCACAGATACGCAGTATTTT
.	.	TRBV9	TRBJ2-1	13	CASSVAPVNEQFF	TGTGCCAGCAGCGTAGCGCCGGTTAATGAGCAGTTCTTC
.	.	TRBV18	TRBJ1-6	15	CASSPGQGYNSPLHF	TGTGCCAGCTCTCCCGGGCAGGGGTATAATTCACCCCTCCACTTT
.	TRBD2	TRBV30	TRBJ2-7	14	CAYRRGVPYYEQYF	TGTGCCTACCGCCGGGGGGTCCCCTACTACGAGCAGTACTTC
.	TRBD1	TRBV10-3	TRBJ2-1	15	CAISESQGASNEQFF	TGTGCCATCAGTGAGTCACAGGGGGCTTCTAATGAGCAGTTCTTC
few	.	TRBV21-1	TRBJ1-2	16	CASSKGATALNYGYTF	TGTGCCAGCAGCAAAGGTGCGACAGCTCTTAACTATGGCTACACCTTC
.	.	TRBV9	TRBJ2-1	17	CASSATTFVGGGNEQFF	TGTGCCAGCAGCGCAACGACATTTGTTGGGGGAGGCAATGAGCAGTTCTTC
.	.	TRBV6-5	TRBJ1-1	14	CASAMVGRDTEAFF	TGTGCCAGCGCGATGGTCGGCCGGGACACTGAAGCTTTCTTT
.	.	TRBV28	TRBJ2-2	12	CAVKGDTGELFF	TGTGCCGTGAAGGGGGACACCGGGGAGCTGTTTTTT
.	TRBD2	TRBV7-2	TRBJ2-5	14	CASSGGGAQETQYF	TGTGCCAGCAGCGGCGGGGGGGCCCAAGAGACCCAGTACTTC
once	.	TRBV30	TRBJ1-1	13	CAWSTTENTEAFF	TGTGCCTGGAGCACGACAGAGAACACTGAAGCTTTCTTT
.	TRBD1	TRBV28	TRBJ1-2	16	CASSLAHQGAGAGYTF	TGTGCCAGCAGTTTAGCTCACCAGGGGGCTGGGGCTGGCTACACCTTC
.	TRBD2	TRBV30	TRBJ2-3	16	CAWSALGLAGRDTQYF	TGTGCCTGGAGTGCCCTTGGACTAGCGGGTCGAGATACGCAGTATTTT
.	TRBD1	TRBV7-2	TRBJ1-5	15	CASSPRTGHGQPQHF	TGTGCCAGCAGCCCACGGACAGGGCATGGTCAGCCCCAGCATTTT
.	.	TRBV4-1	TRBJ2-3	18	CASSQVFTGFSSTDTQYF	TGCGCCAGCAGCCAAGTTTTTACGGGGTTCTCTAGCACAGATACGCAGTATTTT
.	TRBD1	TRBV7-2	TRBJ2-5	14	CASSSRTGRETQYF	TGTGCCAGCAGCTCCCGGACAGGGAGGGAGACCCAGTACTTC
.	.	TRBV4-1	TRBJ2-7	15	CASSHTAAAPYEQYF	TGCGCCAGCAGCCACACCGCGGCAGCTCCCTACGAGCAGTACTTC
.	TRBD1	TRBV2	TRBJ1-5	14	CASSLDRDNQPQHF	TGTGCCAGCAGTCTGGACAGGGATAATCAGCCCCAGCATTTT
few	.	TRBV7-6	TRBJ1-4	13	CASSLEGGEKLFF	TGTGCCAGCAGCTTGGAGGGAGGTGAAAAACTGTTTTTT
.	.	TRBV7-7	TRBJ2-1	13	CASSLARDSEQFF	TGTGCCAGCAGCTTAGCGCGGGACAGCGAGCAGTTCTTC
.	.	TRBV6-1	TRBJ2-7	15	CASSEALDSIYEQYF	TGTGCCAGCAGTGAAGCCCTGGACAGCATCTACGAGCAGTACTTC
.	TRBD1	TRBV6-1	TRBJ1-2	13	CASRGQGEGGYTF	TGTGCCAGCAGAGGACAGGGTGAGGGTGGCTACACCTTC
.	TRBD1	TRBV13	TRBJ1-3	15	CASSFTDRGGNTIYF	TGTGCCAGCAGCTTCACCGACAGGGGGGGAAACACCATATATTTT
.	TRBD2	TRBV19	TRBJ2-3	16	CASSKIAGTRTDTQYF	TGTGCCAGTAGTAAAATAGCGGGGACTCGCACAGATACGCAGTATTTT
.	.	TRBV5-1	TRBJ2-2	12	CASSLYAGELFF	TGCGCCAGCAGCTTGTATGCCGGGGAGCTGTTTTTT
.	TRBD1	TRBV6-5	TRBJ2-5	14	CASSPGGRRETQYF	TGTGCCAGCAGTCCAGGGGGCCGTCGAGAGACCCAGTACTTC
few	.	TRBV5-6	TRBJ2-1	16	CASSPGAAAVYNEQFF	TGTGCCAGCAGCCCCGGCGCGGCCGCCGTTTACAATGAGCAGTTCTTC
.	.	TRBV5-5	TRBJ2-7	15	CASSFNSGFGYEQYF	TGTGCCAGCAGCTTCAACTCAGGGTTTGGCTACGAGCAGTACTTC
few	TRBD2	TRBV7-8	TRBJ2-1	13	CASSLPGLAEQFF	TGTGCCAGCAGCCTACCGGGACTAGCGGAGCAGTTCTTC
.	.	TRBV27	TRBJ1-1	15	CASSLNGEIGTEAFF	TGTGCCAGCAGTTTAAATGGGGAGATAGGCACTGAAGCTTTCTTT
.	.	TRBV30	TRBJ2-2	15	CAWSQDTLNTGELFF	TGTGCCTGGAGCCAGGACACCCTAAACACCGGGGAGCTGTTTTTT
few	.	TRBV5-6	TRBJ2-3	17	CASSFPYGGRDTDTQYF	TGTGCCAGCAGCTTCCCCTACGGAGGCCGGGACACAGATACGCAGTATTTT
.	.	TRBV7-9	TRBJ1-1	16	CASSEPVRGVSTEAFF	TGTGCCAGCAGCGAACCTGTGCGGGGCGTGAGCACTGAAGCTTTCTTT
.	TRBD1	TRBV27	TRBJ1-6	17	CASSVTQGASYNSPLHF	TGTGCCAGCAGTGTAACCCAGGGGGCGAGCTATAATTCACCCCTCCACTTT